Reported below is one T cell receptor beta chain. The data derive from a study of blood T cell repertoires in COVID-19. Study-level information: Sites in the United States, Italy and Spain provided acute and convalescent COVID-19 samples. T cells, B-cell-depleted T cells, or PBMCs supplied cDNA or gDNA.

The CDR3 is 15 residues long. CDR1 is SGDLS, CDR2 YYNGEE, per germline. V lost 0 bases and J 1 base, leaving 8 bases between the germline ends. Original processing methods: From reference gene primer amplification, estimates of nucleated cell counts were derived. The protocol was immunoSEQ multiplex PCR, while the TCRdb copy is restricted to in-frame clones and leaves out a portion. The DNA was the basis for D and trimming; V, J and clone size are from that table. The sample records a few hundred thousand clones, 89% being singletons. The chain combines TRBV9 with TRBJ1-3; weak D call: TRBD1 (5 bases). The sample consisted of peripheral blood. This sequence originates from a woman aged 40 to 50 who had recovered from COVID-19. The CDR3 reads CASSVEGWSGNTIYF. For the CDR3, the DNA is TGTGCCAGCAGCGTAGAGGGGTGGTCTGGAAACACCATATATTTT. The full variable domain, completed using reference TRBV9 and TRBJ1-3, is DSGVTQTPKHLITATGQRVTLRCSPRSGDLSVYWYQQSLDQGLQFLIQYYNGEERAKGNILERFSAQQFPDLHSELNLSSLELGDSALYFCASSVEGWSGNTIYFGEGSWLTVV.